Detailed here is one TCR beta chain. This CDR3 comprises 14 residues. Trimming took 6 bases from V and 1 from J; bases not matched to a gene: 5. Germline CDR1 and CDR2: ENHRY and SYGVKD. This sample stems from a study of blood T cell repertoires in COVID-19. Here immunoSEQ multiplex PCR was the method, and the copy in TCRdb shows in-frame clones only, minus some. The data show a few hundred thousand clones, with approximately 80% seen just once and around 9.3% held by the top ten. Sequencing was done on a sample of peripheral blood. This sequence originates from a woman older than 75 with acute or convalescent COVID-19. V usage is TRBV10-3 and J usage is TRBJ1-1, with TRBD1 identical over 7 bases. This chain's CDR3 is CAISATGSNTEAFF. The CDR3 DNA is TGTGCCATCAGCGCGACAGGGTCGAACACTGAAGCTTTCTTT.